What follows describes a single T cell receptor beta chain. The antigen remains undetermined. TCRbeta libraries were built with three rounds of nested PCR, modified from ARM-PCR. TCRdb re-called the multiplex PCR reads with MiXCR, one entry per CDR3 protein. This sample has 200,000 to 250,000 distinct CDR3 sequences, with 60% to 75% found just once. The CDR3 consists of 15 residues. Per germline, CDR1 MDHEN and CDR2 SYDVKM. V gave up 5 bases and J gave up 4 bases, with 17 bases separating them. No cell sorting was done before RNA was extracted from the tissue. Between August and November 2014, newly diagnosed, chemotherapy-naive lung cancer patients underwent thoracic surgery in China. The data are from a study of tumor and adjacent non-tumor tissue in lung cancer. Study-wide context: Patients were aged about 31 to 85, 10 men and about five women, stage I to III. Study-level findings and limits: Shorter survival was associated with higher TCR diversity in tumors.

The clonotype comes from a man aged 60 to 75 with non-small cell lung cancer. The sample was lung tumor tissue. The V and J genes are TRBV28 and TRBJ2-5; D is uncertain. The CDR3 loop is CASSQSPLGGETQYF. DNA for the CDR3: TGTGCCAGCAGTCAATCCCCCTTGGGCGGAGAGACCCAGTACTTC.